This T cell receptor (beta chain) was documented in a study of OX40 agonist ivuxolimab in advanced cancers. Findings and limits, study-wide: More expanded clones were seen, on average, in CD8+ T cells than in CD4+.

Assay: immunoSEQ multiplex PCR; the TCRdb copy retains only in-frame clones and omits some. Of about 100,000 clones listed, over 75% are singletons. For this clone: The antigen is unknown.

Per the germline V gene, CDR1 is SGHRS and CDR2 is YFSETQ. CDR3 length: 18 amino acids. V lost 1 base to trimming and J lost 1 base; unmatched junction nucleotides: 4. This sequence was found in an adult with an advanced solid tumor such as melanoma, head and neck, liver or kidney cancer. V and J are TRBV5-1 and TRBJ2-2, with 13 bases lining up with TRBD2. The specimen comprised CD4+ or CD8+ T cells sorted from blood, sampled in a trial of the OX40 agonist ivuxolimab. CDR3 bases: TGCGCCAGCAGCTTGAGGACTAGCGGGGGCCTGAACACCGGGGAGCTGTTTTTT. This codes for CASSLRTSGGLNTGELFF.